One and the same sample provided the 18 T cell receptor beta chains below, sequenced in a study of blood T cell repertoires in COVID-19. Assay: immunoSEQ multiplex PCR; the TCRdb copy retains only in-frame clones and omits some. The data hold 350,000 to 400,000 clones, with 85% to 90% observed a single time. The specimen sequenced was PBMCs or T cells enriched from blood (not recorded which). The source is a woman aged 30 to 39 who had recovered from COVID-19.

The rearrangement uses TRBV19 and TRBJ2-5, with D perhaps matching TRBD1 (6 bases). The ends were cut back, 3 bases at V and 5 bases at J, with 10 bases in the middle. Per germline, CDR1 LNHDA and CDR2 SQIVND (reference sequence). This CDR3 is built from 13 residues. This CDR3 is CASSIQGRETQYF. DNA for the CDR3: TGTGCCAGTAGTATCCAGGGGCGGGAGACCCAGTACTTC.

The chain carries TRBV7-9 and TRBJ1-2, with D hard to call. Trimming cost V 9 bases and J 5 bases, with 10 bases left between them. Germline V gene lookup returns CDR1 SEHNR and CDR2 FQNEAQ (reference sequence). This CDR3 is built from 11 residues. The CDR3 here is CASGGQYGYTF. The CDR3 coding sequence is TGTGCCAGTGGAGGCCAGTATGGCTACACCTTC. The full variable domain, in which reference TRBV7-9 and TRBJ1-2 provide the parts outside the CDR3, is DTGVSQNPRHKITKRGQNVTFRCDPISEHNRLYWYRQTLGQGPEFLTYFQNEAQLEKSRLLSDRFSAERPKGSFSTLEIQRTEQGDSAMYLCASGGQYGYTFGSGTRLTVV.

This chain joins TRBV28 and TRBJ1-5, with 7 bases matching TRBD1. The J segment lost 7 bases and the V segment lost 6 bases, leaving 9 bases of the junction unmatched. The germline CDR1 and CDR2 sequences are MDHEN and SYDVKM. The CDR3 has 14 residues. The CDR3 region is CASRVDRVEQPQHF. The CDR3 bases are TGTGCCAGCAGGGTCGACAGGGTGGAACAGCCCCAGCATTTT.

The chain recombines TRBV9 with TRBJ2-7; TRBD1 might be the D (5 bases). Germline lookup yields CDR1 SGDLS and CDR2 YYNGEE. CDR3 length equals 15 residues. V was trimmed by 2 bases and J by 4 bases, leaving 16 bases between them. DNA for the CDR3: TGTGCCAGCAGCGTTGGGGCAGGGAATTTGTACGAGCAGTACTTC. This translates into CASSVGAGNLYEQYF.

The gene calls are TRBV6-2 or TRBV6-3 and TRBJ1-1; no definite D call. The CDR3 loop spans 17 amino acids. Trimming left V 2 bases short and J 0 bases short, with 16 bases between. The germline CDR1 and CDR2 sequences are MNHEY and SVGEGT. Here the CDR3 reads CASSYRGISHMNTEAFF. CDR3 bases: TGTGCCAGCAGTTACCGAGGGATCTCCCATATGAACACTGAAGCTTTCTTT.

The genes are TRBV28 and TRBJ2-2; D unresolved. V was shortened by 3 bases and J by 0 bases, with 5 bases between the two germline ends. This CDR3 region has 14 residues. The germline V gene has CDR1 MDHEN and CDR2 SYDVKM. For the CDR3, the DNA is TGTGCCAGCAGTTTTTCCGCGAACACCGGGGAGCTGTTTTTT. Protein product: CASSFSANTGELFF.

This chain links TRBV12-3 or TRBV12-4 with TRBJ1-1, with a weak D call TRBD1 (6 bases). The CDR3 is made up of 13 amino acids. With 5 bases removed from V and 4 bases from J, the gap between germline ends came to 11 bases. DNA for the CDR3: TGTGCCAGCAGTAGCAGGGGTGTCACTGAAGCTTTCTTT. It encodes CASSSRGVTEAFF.

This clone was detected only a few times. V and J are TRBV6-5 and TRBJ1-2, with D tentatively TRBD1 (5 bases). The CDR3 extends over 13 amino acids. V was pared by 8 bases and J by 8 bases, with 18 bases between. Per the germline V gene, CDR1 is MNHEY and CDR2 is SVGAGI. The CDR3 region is CASCRSGEEGYTF. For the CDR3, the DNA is TGTGCCAGCTGTCGCTCGGGGGAGGAGGGCTACACCTTC.

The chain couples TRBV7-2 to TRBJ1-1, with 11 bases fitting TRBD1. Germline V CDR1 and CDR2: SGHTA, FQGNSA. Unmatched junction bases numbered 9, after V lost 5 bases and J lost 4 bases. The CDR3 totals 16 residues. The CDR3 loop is CASSPRTGGARTEAFF. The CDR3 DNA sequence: TGTGCCAGCAGCCCCCGGACAGGGGGCGCCCGCACTGAAGCTTTCTTT.

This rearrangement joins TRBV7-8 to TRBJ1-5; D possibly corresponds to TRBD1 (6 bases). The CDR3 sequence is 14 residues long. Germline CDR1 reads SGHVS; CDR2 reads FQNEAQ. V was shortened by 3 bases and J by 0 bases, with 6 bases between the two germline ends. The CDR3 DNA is TGTGCCAGCAGCTTGACAGGTAGCAATCAGCCCCAGCATTTT. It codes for CASSLTGSNQPQHF.

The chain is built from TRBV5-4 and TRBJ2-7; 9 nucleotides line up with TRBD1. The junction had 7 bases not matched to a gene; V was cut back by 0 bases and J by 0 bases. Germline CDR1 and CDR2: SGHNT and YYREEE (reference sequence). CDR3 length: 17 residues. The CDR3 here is CASSLGGTGWASYEQYF. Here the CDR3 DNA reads TGTGCCAGCAGCTTGGGGGGGACAGGGTGGGCCTCCTACGAGCAGTACTTC.

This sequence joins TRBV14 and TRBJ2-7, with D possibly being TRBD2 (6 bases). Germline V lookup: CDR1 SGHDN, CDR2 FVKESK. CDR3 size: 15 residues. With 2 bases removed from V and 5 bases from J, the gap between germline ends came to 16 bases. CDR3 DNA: TGTGCCAGCAGCCAAATAGGCGGGACCGCCGACGAGCAGTACTTC. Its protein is CASSQIGGTADEQYF.

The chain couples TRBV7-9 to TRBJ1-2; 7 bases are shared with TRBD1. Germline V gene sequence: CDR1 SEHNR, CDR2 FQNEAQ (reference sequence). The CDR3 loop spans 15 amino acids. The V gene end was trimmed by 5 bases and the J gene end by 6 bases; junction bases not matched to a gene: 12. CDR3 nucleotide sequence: TGTGCCAGCAGCAACCCGGGACAGACGAAGAATGGCTACACCTTC. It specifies CASSNPGQTKNGYTF.

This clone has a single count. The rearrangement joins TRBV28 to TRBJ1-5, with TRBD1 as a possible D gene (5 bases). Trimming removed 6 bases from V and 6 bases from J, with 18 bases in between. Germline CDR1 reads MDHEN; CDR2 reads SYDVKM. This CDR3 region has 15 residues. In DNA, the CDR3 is TGTGCCAGCAGCCCCGTTTTGGGGCTGGGTCAGCCCCAGCATTTT. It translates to CASSPVLGLGQPQHF.

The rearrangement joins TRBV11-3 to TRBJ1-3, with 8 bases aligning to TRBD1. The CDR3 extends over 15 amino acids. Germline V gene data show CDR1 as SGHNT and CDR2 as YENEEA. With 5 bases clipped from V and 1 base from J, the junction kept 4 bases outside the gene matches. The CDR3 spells CASSPGGLSGNTIYF. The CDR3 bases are TGTGCCAGCAGCCCAGGGGGCTTATCTGGAAACACCATATATTTT.

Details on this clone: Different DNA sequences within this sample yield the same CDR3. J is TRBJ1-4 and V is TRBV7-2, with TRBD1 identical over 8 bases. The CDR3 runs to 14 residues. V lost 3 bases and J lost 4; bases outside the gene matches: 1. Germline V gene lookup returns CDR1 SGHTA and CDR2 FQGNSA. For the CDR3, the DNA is TGTGCCAGCAGCTTCGACAGGGGTAATGAAAAACTGTTTTTT. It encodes CASSFDRGNEKLFF.

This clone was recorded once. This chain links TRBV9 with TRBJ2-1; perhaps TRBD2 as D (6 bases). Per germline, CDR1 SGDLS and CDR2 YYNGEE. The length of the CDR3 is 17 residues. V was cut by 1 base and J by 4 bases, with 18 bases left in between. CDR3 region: CASSVRGSGGVYNEQFF. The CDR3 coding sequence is TGTGCCAGCAGCGTACGGGGATCTGGCGGGGTGTACAATGAGCAGTTCTTC.

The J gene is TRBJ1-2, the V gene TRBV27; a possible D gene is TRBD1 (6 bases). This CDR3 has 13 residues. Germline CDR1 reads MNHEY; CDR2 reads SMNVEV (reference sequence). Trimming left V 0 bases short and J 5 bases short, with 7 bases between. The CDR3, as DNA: TGTGCCAGCAGTTTATCGACAGGTTATGGCTACACCTTC. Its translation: CASSLSTGYGYTF.